What follows are 11 T cell receptor beta chains derived from one specimen sequenced in a study of early T cells in non-severe SARS-CoV-2 infection. In TCRdb, the 5' RACE reads were re-called with MiXCR into one record per CDR3 protein. The data contain tens of thousands of distinct CDR3 sequences, 9.5% to 15% of them singletons. Sequenced material: whole blood. Receptor source: an adult who was a healthcare worker with PCR-confirmed SARS-CoV-2 infection or an uninfected control (not recorded which).

There are many counts of this clonotype. CDR3 nucleotides: TGCAGTGCTAGCGGTGGGAGGGACACCGGGGAGCTGTTTTTT. Translated, it gives CSASGGRDTGELFF. The gene calls are TRBV20-1 and TRBJ2-2; 7 positions agree with TRBD2. The germline V gene encodes CDR1 DFQATT and CDR2 SNEGSKA (reference sequence). This CDR3 is built from 14 residues. V gave up 3 bases and J gave up 3 bases; unmatched junction bases: 4.

CDR3 sequence: CAWASLSYNEQFF. Written as DNA, the CDR3 is TGTGCCTGGGCATCACTCTCCTACAATGAGCAGTTCTTC. This chain joins TRBV30 and TRBJ2-1; D is ambiguous. Germline-derived CDR1 and CDR2 are GTSNPN and SVGIG (reference sequence). The CDR3 spans 13 residues. The V end was cut by 5 bases, the J end by 0 bases, with 8 bases between.

This clonotype occurred many times. The gene calls are TRBV11-1 and TRBJ2-3; D ambiguous. The CDR3 is 11 residues long. CDR1 is SGHAT and CDR2 is FQDESV in the germline V gene (reference sequence). V lost 8 bases and J lost 2, with 5 bases in between. The chain's CDR3 is CASGLTDTQYF. The CDR3 DNA reads as TGTGCCAGCGGCCTCACAGATACGCAGTATTTT.

This clonotype was seen more than once but under ten times. The V call is TRBV12-5, the J call TRBJ1-2; D gene ambiguous. The CDR3 consists of 13 residues. Trimming took off 0 bases at V and 6 bases at J, with 8 bases between the two ends. From germline, CDR1 is LGHNT and CDR2 FRNRAP. DNA for the CDR3: TGTGCTAGTGGTTTGGTACCTTCGGATGGCTACACCTTC. It is translated as CASGLVPSDGYTF.

CDR3 nucleotide sequence: TGTGCCAGCAGCGATCACTACGAGCAGTACTTC. It specifies CASSDHYEQYF. The chain uses TRBV7-9 and TRBJ2-7; D gene ambiguous. This CDR3 is built from 11 residues. V was clipped by 5 bases and J by 3 bases, with 5 bases between them. The germline V gene encodes CDR1 SEHNR and CDR2 FQNEAQ (reference sequence).

In its sample, this clonotype was seen a few times. The chain carries TRBV18 and TRBJ1-3; 8 positions match TRBD1. The CDR3 runs 14 residues. The V and J ends lost 3 bases and 3 bases, in that order; junction bases with no gene match: 1. The germline V gene has CDR1 KGHSH and CDR2 LQKENI. As DNA, the CDR3 is TGTGCCAGCTCACCGACAGGGGTTGGAAACACCATATATTTT. Protein sequence: CASSPTGVGNTIYF.

This chain uses TRBV7-6 with TRBJ2-1; the D gene could be TRBD1 or TRBD2 (5 bases each). V was clipped by 5 bases and J by 10 bases, with 12 bases between them. The CDR3 consists of 12 residues. Germline loops: CDR1 SGHVS, CDR2 FNYEAQ. The CDR3 protein is CASSPVGTEQFF. In DNA, the CDR3 is TGTGCCAGCAGCCCTGTGGGGACCGAGCAGTTCTTC.

This clonotype was counted a few times. This rearrangement joins TRBV5-6 to TRBJ1-1; D gene uncertain. The germline V and J ends were trimmed by 0 bases and 8 bases, with 5 bases remaining between them. The CDR3 has 11 amino acids. CDR1 SGHDT and CDR2 YYEEEE come from the germline V gene. The CDR3 DNA follows: TGTGCCAGCAGCTTGGGTGGCGAAGCTTTCTTT. Translating it yields CASSLGGEAFF.

This clonotype was counted a few times. The chain is built from TRBV5-1 and TRBJ2-1; D is ambiguous. Trimming cost V 3 bases and J 5 bases, with 15 bases left between them. Per the germline V gene, CDR1 is SGHRS and CDR2 is YFSETQ. This CDR3 is built from 15 residues. The CDR3 DNA follows: TGCGCCAGCAGCTCCGGTGGGGTAGTTAACAATGAGCAGTTCTTC. Translated, it gives CASSSGGVVNNEQFF.

In this sample, this clonotype turned up a few times. The chain combines TRBV12-3 or TRBV12-4 with TRBJ2-7; the D gene is possibly TRBD1 (5 bases). V dropped 1 base and J dropped 3 bases, with 7 bases sitting between them. CDR3 length: 13 amino acids. The CDR3 sequence: CASSLGRDYEQYF. In DNA form, the CDR3 reads TGTGCCAGCAGTTTAGGCAGGGACTACGAGCAGTACTTC.

This clonotype was counted a few times. DNA for the CDR3: TGTGCCACCGCTTGGAGGGTGGAAAATTCACCCCTCCACTTT. Its protein product is CATAWRVENSPLHF. The chain employs TRBV10-3 and TRBJ1-6, with unresolved D. The CDR3 contains 14 residues. The germline V gene encodes CDR1 ENHRY and CDR2 SYGVKD. V gave up 10 bases and J gave up 7 bases, with 17 bases separating them.